This TCR beta chain was found in a study of cytomegalovirus exposure and HLA in healthy donors. Study results and limitations: Later work found that TCR association rates differed between HLA loci; DRB1 had the most and HLA-C the fewest. Later findings reportedly placed an Asian-associated ancestry cluster below the roughly 700-donor mean for N-insertions.

Donors consisted of healthy bone marrow donors. PCR involved 60 Vbeta and 13 Jbeta primers. Sequenced by immunoSEQ multiplex PCR; TCRdb stores in-frame clones only, minus some. In all, the sample yields about 50,000 clones. This CDR3 contains 13 residues. Germline V gives CDR1 KGHSH, CDR2 LQKENI. Concerning this clone: Its matching antigen is unknown. At one end the junction does not follow the germline gene, possibly because of a read error.

The specimen was PBMCs. The clonotype comes from a woman younger than 35 in good health and CMV-seronegative. This chain links TRBV18 with TRBJ2-3, with 8 bases aligning to TRBD1. The DNA of the CDR3 is TGTGCCAGCTCATTGACAGGGGCAGATAAGCAGTATTTT. Translated: CASSLTGADKQYF.